This T cell receptor (beta chain) was captured by sequencing in a study of beta chain features in type 1 diabetes. As for the study in general: All samples yielded around 98,000,000 examined sorted cells. Study conclusions and caveats: Moderate but significant shortening of TCRB CDR3s was recorded in all four CD4+ subsets from Type 1 diabetes patients. A closer apparent resemblance between naive, central memory and Treg TCRB repertoires was seen in patients than in healthy donors.

Germline CDR1 is SGHDT and CDR2 is YYEEEE. CDR3 length: 14 amino acids. V shed 5 bases and J shed 6 bases, with 15 bases lying between them. About this clone: The antigen remains undetermined.

By way of CD45RO/CCR7/CD25/CD127/CD95/CD27, the CD4+ regulatory, stem cell-like memory, central memory and naive cells were sorted. The authors reverse transcribed all of the isolated RNA, so sequencing captured expressed TCRB transcripts. Profiling relied on immunoSEQ multiplex PCR, and the TCRdb table lists in-frame clones only, not all of them. Of 600,000 to 700,000 clones in the sample, under 15% were seen once. The chain employs TRBV5-6 and TRBJ1-5; D unresolved. Sequencing used naive CD4+ T cells from blood. The clonotype originates from a man aged 25-40 years with type 1 diabetes. The CDR3 sequence: CASSRRGGGQPQHF. In DNA form, the CDR3 reads TGTGCCAGCAGTCGCCGGGGAGGAGGTCAGCCCCAGCATTTT. Full variable domain (outside the CDR3, taken from reference TRBV5-6 and TRBJ1-5): DAGVTQSPTHLIKTRGQQVTLRCSPKSGHDTVSWYQQALGQGPQFIFQYYEEEERQRGNFPDRFSGHQFPNYSSELNVNALLLGDSALYLCASSRRGGGQPQHFGDGTRLSIL.